This TCR beta chain is from a study of blood T cell repertoires in COVID-19. The overall study: The study drew acute and convalescent COVID-19 samples from the United States, Italy and Spain.

The CDR3 consists of 15 residues. The V end lost 4 bases, the J end lost 4 bases, and 16 bases lay between the germline ends. Per germline, CDR1 GTSNPN and CDR2 SVGIG (reference sequence). The data were produced by immunoSEQ multiplex PCR, yet TCRdb's version contains in-frame clones alone and is incomplete. The sample has 140,000 to 150,000 clones; around three quarters are singletons. V is TRBV30 and J is TRBJ2-2, with D hard to call. Sequenced input: peripheral blood. The sequence was obtained from a man aged 50 or older with active or convalescent COVID-19. CDR3 sequence reads: CAWNRNFASTGELFF. CDR3 sequence (DNA): TGTGCCTGGAACCGGAACTTCGCTAGCACCGGGGAGCTGTTTTTT. Based on the CDR3 plus reference TRBV30 and TRBJ2-2, the full variable domain is SQTIHQWPATLVQPVGSPLSLECTVEGTSNPNLYWYRQAAGRGLQLLFYSVGIGQISSEVPQNLSASRPQDRQFILSSKKLLLSDSGFYLCAWNRNFASTGELFFGEGSRLTVL.